This paragraph covers one TCR beta chain sequence. One end of the junction varies from germline; a read error may be responsible. This sample was included in a study of tumor and adjacent non-tumor tissue in lung cancer. RNA was extracted from bulk tissue without any cell sorting. Distant lung tissue was collected more than 3 cm away from the tumor edge. The library came from three nested PCR rounds adapted from ARM-PCR protocols. MiXCR, run by TCRdb on the multiplex PCR reads, gives a single entry per CDR3 protein. The sample has some 100,000 distinct CDR3 sequences, 65% seen once. This CDR3 contains 16 residues. Germline assignment: CDR1 DFQATT and CDR2 SNEGSKA (reference sequence).

The V call is TRBV20-1, the J call TRBJ2-1; D gene ambiguous. Sequenced input: distant non-tumor lung tissue. The clonotype originates from a man aged 25 to 45 with non-small cell lung cancer. In nucleotides, the CDR3 is TGCAATGCTAGAGATCTGATGCAAGCCTCCTACAATGAGCAGTTCTTC. Translated, it gives CNARDLMQASYNEQFF.